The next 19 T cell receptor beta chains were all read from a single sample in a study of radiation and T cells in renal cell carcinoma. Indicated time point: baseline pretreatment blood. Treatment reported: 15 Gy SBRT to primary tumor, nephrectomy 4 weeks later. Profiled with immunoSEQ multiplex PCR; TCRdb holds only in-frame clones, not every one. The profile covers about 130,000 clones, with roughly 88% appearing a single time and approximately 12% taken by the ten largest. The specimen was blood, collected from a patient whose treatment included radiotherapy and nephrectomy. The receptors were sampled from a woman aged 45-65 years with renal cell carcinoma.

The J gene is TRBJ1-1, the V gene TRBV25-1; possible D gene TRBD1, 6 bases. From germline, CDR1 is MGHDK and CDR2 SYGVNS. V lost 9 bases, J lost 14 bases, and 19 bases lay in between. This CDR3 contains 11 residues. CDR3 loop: CASGGGPSFFF. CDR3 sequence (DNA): TGTGCCAGTGGAGGGGGTCCTTCGTTCTTCTTT.

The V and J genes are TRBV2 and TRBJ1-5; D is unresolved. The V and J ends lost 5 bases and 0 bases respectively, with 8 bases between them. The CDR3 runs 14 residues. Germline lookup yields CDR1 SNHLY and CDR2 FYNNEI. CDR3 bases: TGTGCCAGCAGTTTTAGGGTTAGCAATCAGCCCCAGCATTTT. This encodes CASSFRVSNQPQHF.

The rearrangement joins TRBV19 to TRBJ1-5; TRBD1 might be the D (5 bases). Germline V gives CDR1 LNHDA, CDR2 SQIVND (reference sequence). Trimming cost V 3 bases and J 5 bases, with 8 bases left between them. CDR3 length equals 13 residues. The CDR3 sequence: CASSMTEDQPQHF. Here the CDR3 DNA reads TGTGCCAGTAGTATGACAGAGGATCAGCCCCAGCATTTT.

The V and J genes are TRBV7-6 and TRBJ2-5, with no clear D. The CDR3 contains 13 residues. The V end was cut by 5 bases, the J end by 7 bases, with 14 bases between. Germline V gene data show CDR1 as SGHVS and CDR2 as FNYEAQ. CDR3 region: CASSLGPRVTQYF. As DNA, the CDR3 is TGTGCCAGCAGCCTTGGGCCTCGAGTGACCCAGTACTTC.

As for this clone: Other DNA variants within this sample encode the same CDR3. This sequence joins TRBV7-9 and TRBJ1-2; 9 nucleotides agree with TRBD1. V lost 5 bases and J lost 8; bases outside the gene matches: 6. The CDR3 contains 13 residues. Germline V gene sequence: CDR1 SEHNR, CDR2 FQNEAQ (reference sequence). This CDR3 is CASSPTGGAGYTF. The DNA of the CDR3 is TGTGCCAGCAGCCCAACAGGGGGCGCAGGCTACACCTTC. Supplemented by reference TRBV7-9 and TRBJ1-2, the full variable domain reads DTGVSQNPRHKITKRGQNVTFRCDPISEHNRLYWYRQTLGQGPEFLTYFQNEAQLEKSRLLSDRFSAERPKGSFSTLEIQRTEQGDSAMYLCASSPTGGAGYTFGSGTRLTVV.

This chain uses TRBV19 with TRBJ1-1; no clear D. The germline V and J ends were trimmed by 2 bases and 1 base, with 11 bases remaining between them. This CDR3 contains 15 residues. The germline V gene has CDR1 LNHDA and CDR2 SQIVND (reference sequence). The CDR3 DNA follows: TGTGCCAGTAGTATATCTGGGCGGGGGAACACTGAAGCTTTCTTT. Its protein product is CASSISGRGNTEAFF.

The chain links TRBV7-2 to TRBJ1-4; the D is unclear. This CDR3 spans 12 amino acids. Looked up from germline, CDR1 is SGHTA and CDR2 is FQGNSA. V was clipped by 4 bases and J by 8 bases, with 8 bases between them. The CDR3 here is CASSSQGEKLFF. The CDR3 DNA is TGTGCCAGCAGCTCCCAAGGGGAAAAACTGTTTTTT.

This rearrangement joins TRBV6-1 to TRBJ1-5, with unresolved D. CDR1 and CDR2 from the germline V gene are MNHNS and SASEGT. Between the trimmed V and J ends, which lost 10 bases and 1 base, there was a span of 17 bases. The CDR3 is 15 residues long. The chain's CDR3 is CATGGSVPSNQPQHF. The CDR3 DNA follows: TGTGCCACAGGAGGGTCAGTTCCAAGCAATCAGCCCCAGCATTTT.

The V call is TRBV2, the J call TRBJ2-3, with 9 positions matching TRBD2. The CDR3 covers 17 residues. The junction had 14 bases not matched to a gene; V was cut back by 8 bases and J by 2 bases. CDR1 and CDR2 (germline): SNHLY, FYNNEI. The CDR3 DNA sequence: TGTGCCAGCGGGAGGGTTGCGGGGGGGGCACTCACAGATACGCAGTATTTT. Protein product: CASGRVAGGALTDTQYF.

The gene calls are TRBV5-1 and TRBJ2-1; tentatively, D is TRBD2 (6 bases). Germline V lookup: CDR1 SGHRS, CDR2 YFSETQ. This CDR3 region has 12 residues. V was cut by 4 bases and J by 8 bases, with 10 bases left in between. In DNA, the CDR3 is TGCGCCAGCAGCGTACTAGCTGATGAGCAGTTCTTC. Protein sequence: CASSVLADEQFF.

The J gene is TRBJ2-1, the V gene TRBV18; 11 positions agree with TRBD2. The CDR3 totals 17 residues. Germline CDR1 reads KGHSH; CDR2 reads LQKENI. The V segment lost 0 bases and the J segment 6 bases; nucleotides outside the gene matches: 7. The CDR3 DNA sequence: TGTGCCAGCTCACCACCCCTTAGCGGGGGGGTGGGCAATGAGCAGTTCTTC. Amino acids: CASSPPLSGGVGNEQFF.

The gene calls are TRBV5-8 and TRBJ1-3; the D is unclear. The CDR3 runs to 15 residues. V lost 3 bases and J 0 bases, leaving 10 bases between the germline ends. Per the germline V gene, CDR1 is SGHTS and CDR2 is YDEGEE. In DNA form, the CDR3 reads TGTGCCAGCAGCTCGGACGCCAGCTCTGGAAACACCATATATTTT. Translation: CASSSDASSGNTIYF.

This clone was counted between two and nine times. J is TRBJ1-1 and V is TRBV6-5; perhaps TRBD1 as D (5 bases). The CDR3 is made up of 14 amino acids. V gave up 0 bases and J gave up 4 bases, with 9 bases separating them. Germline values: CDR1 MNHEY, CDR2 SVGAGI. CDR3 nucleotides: TGTGCCAGCAGTTACTCTGCAGGGCGCACTGAAGCTTTCTTT. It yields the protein CASSYSAGRTEAFF.

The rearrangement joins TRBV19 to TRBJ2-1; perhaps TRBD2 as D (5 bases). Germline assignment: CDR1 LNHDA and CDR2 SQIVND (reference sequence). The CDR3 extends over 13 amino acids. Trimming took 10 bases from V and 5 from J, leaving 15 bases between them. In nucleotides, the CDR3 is TGTGCCACCGCGGGCAAGAGAGACAATGAGCAGTTCTTC. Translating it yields CATAGKRDNEQFF.

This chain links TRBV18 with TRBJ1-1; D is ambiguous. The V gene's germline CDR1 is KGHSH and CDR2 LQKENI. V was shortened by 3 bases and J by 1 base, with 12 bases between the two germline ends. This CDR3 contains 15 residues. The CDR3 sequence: CASSPGGRRNTEAFF. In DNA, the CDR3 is TGTGCCAGCTCACCGGGTGGCAGGAGGAACACTGAAGCTTTCTTT.

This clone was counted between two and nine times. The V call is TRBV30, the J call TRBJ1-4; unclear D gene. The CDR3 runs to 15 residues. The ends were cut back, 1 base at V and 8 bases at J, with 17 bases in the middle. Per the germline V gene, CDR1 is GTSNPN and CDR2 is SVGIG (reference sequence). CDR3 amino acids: CAWSAFGKALEKLFF. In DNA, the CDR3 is TGTGCCTGGAGTGCCTTCGGGAAAGCTTTAGAAAAACTGTTTTTT.

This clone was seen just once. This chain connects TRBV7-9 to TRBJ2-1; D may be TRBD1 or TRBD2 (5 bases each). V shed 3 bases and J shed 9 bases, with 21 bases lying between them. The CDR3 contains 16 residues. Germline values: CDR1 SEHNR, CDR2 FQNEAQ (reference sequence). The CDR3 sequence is CASSLTAGAGPVEQFF. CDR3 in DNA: TGTGCCAGCAGCTTGACAGCCGGGGCAGGGCCCGTTGAGCAGTTCTTC.

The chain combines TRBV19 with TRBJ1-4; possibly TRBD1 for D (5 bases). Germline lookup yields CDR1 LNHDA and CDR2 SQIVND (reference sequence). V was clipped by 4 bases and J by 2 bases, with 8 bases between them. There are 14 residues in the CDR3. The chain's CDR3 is CASSTGTTNEKLFF. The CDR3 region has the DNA TGTGCCAGTAGTACGGGGACTACTAATGAAAAACTGTTTTTT.

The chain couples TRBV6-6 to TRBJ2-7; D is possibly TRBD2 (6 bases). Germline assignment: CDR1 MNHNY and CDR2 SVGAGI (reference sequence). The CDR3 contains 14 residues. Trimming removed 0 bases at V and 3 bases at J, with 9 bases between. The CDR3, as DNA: TGTGCCAGCAGTTACTCGATGGGGGGCTACGAGCAGTACTTC. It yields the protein CASSYSMGGYEQYF.